These 3 T cell receptor beta chains were sequenced from one sample in a study of blood T cell repertoires in COVID-19. TCRdb's table, derived via immunoSEQ multiplex PCR, lists solely in-frame clones and lacks some. The sample holds 130,000 or so clones, approximately 70% seen once. Sequencing used peripheral blood. The receptors were gathered from a woman aged 70-85 years with acute or convalescent COVID-19.

The J gene is TRBJ1-2, the V gene TRBV6-5; 7 bases fit TRBD1. J lost 4 bases, V lost 2 bases, and 4 bases had no gene match. Looked up from germline, CDR1 is MNHEY and CDR2 is SVGAGI. This CDR3 comprises 14 residues. In DNA, the CDR3 is TGTGCCAGCAGTTACGGGACAGACTCCTATGGCTACACCTTC. It is translated as CASSYGTDSYGYTF.

This chain uses TRBV6-2 or TRBV6-3 with TRBJ1-1, with a possible D match to TRBD1 (6 bases). CDR3 size: 16 residues. The germline V gene has CDR1 MNHEY and CDR2 SVGEGT. Trimming removed 5 bases from V and 0 bases from J, with 16 bases in between. Here the CDR3 DNA reads TGTGCCAGCAGTCGGCAGGGGTCCCTCATGAACACTGAAGCTTTCTTT. This codes for CASSRQGSLMNTEAFF.

This chain uses TRBV19 with TRBJ1-1, with TRBD1 as a possible D gene (5 bases). Germline V CDR1 and CDR2: LNHDA, SQIVND (reference sequence). Between the trimmed V and J ends, which lost 6 bases and 2 bases, there was a span of 16 bases. The CDR3 is 15 residues long. This CDR3 is CASRPPGGENTEAFF. CDR3 coding DNA: TGTGCCAGTAGGCCTCCCGGGGGGGAAAACACTGAAGCTTTCTTT.